These 14 T cell receptor beta chains were all obtained from the same sample, sequenced in a study of blood T cell repertoires in COVID-19 (dated by TCRdb to 2020 to 2021). Library preparation used the immunoSEQ multiplex PCR assay. This is the immuneACCESS table as TCRdb keeps it, with only in-frame sequences that have V and J called. A part of the clones is gone; compared with another copy, unresolved V genes explain less than half, and the rest is unexplained. This sample holds around 400,000 clones; approximately 91% were observed only once. The top ten clonotypes cover around 1.5% of the sample. Specimen: PBMCs or T cells enriched from blood (not recorded which). The origin of the receptors is a woman in her late teens or twenties who had been exposed to COVID-19.

Written as DNA, the CDR3 is TGCAGCGTTGGCCGACAGGGTGACTATGGCTACACCTTC. This sequence encodes CSVGRQGDYGYTF. The chain couples TRBV29-1 to TRBJ1-2, with 7 bases aligning to TRBD1. Germline V lookup: CDR1 SQVTM, CDR2 ANQGSEA. The CDR3 contains 13 residues. V was pared by 4 bases and J by 3 bases, with 5 bases of the junction left unmatched.

This clone appeared once. The chain links TRBV30 to TRBJ2-1; 7 bases align to TRBD2. J gave up 4 bases and V 1 base, and 7 bases lay outside the gene matches. The CDR3 spans 15 residues. Germline CDR1 GTSNPN, CDR2 SVGIG (reference sequence). CDR3 protein: CAWSGPGGIYNEQFF. The CDR3, as DNA: TGTGCCTGGAGTGGCCCCGGGGGGATATACAATGAGCAGTTCTTC.

The genes are TRBV7-9 and TRBJ2-7; D is undetermined. Per the germline V gene, CDR1 is SEHNR and CDR2 is FQNEAQ (reference sequence). V was cut by 2 bases and J by 1 base, with 12 bases left in between. This CDR3 has 15 residues. Here the CDR3 DNA reads TGTGCCAGCAGCTTAAGAGCAGGCGAATCCTACGAGCAGTACTTC. This gives the protein CASSLRAGESYEQYF.

The chain employs TRBV10-2 and TRBJ2-1; 7 bases agree with TRBD2. Germline V gene lookup returns CDR1 WSHSY and CDR2 SAAADI. Trimming cost V 3 bases and J 7 bases; bases outside gene matches: 9. The CDR3 loop spans 15 amino acids. The CDR3 DNA is TGCGCCAGCAGTGACGGGGGGAGGGCGAGGAATGAGCAGTTCTTC. Translated, it gives CASSDGGRARNEQFF.

CDR3 coding DNA: TGTGCCAGCAGTACAGGGATGGCTAATGAAAAACTGTTTTTT. Protein sequence: CASSTGMANEKLFF. The V gene is TRBV6-5, the J gene TRBJ1-4; a possible D gene is TRBD1 (6 bases). Germline CDR1 is MNHEY and CDR2 is SVGAGI. Trimming pared 5 bases from V and 3 bases from J, leaving 10 bases between. CDR3 length: 14 amino acids.

This clone was recorded a few times. The rearrangement links TRBV7-2 to TRBJ2-7, with TRBD2 matching over 7 bases. The ends lost 5 bases at V and 1 base at J; junction bases unmatched: 5. This CDR3 has 14 residues. Germline lookup yields CDR1 SGHTA and CDR2 FQGNSA. The CDR3 nucleotides read TGTGCCAGCAGCGGTACTAGCGTTTCCTACGAGCAGTACTTC. Translated: CASSGTSVSYEQYF.

The J gene is TRBJ2-3, the V gene TRBV28; D ambiguous. V shed 6 bases and J shed 8 bases, with 9 bases lying between them. CDR1 is MDHEN, CDR2 SYDVKM, per germline. The CDR3 sequence is 11 residues long. The CDR3 coding sequence is TGTGCCAGCAGCCCAGGTGGTACGCAGTATTTT. Translated, it gives CASSPGGTQYF.

This chain uses TRBV5-1 with TRBJ2-3, with 8 nucleotides matching TRBD2. V was pared by 4 bases and J by 5 bases, with 6 bases of the junction left unmatched. The CDR3 is 14 residues long. Germline V gene lookup returns CDR1 SGHRS and CDR2 YFSETQ. CDR3 sequence: CASSKGLDGDTQYF. The CDR3 bases are TGCGCCAGCAGCAAGGGACTAGATGGAGATACGCAGTATTTT.

A few counts support this clone. The chain uses TRBV5-8 and TRBJ1-5; D ambiguous. Trimming shortened V by 2 bases and J by 3 bases, and 9 bases separated the two germline ends. In germline, CDR1 is SGHTS, CDR2 YDEGEE. The CDR3 spans 14 residues. The CDR3 DNA is TGTGCCAGCAGCTTAGGTACAGTCAATCAGCCCCAGCATTTT. Amino acid sequence: CASSLGTVNQPQHF.

The chain has TRBV6-4 and TRBJ1-2, with D tentatively TRBD1 (6 bases). This CDR3 has 14 residues. The V and J ends lost 7 bases and 0 bases respectively, with 12 bases between them. Per the germline V gene, CDR1 is MRHNA and CDR2 is SNTAGT. This chain's CDR3 is CASIQGPANYGYTF. The CDR3 DNA is TGTGCCAGCATTCAGGGGCCCGCTAACTATGGCTACACCTTC.

Worth noting for this clone: The sample contains more than one DNA sequence encoding this CDR3. This rearrangement joins TRBV28 to TRBJ2-7, with no clear D. This CDR3 comprises 11 residues. V was clipped by 4 bases and J by 4 bases, with 5 bases between them. Germline values: CDR1 MDHEN, CDR2 SYDVKM. This chain's CDR3 is CASSSRYEQYF. CDR3 DNA sequence: TGTGCCAGCAGTTCCCGTTACGAGCAGTACTTC. The full variable domain, with the rest looked up from reference TRBV28 and TRBJ2-7, is DVKVTQSSRYLVKRTGEKVFLECVQDMDHENMFWYRQDPGLGLRLIYFSYDVKMKEKGDIPEGYSVSREKKERFSLILESASTNQTSMYLCASSSRYEQYFGPGTRLTVT.

The rearrangement links TRBV19 to TRBJ1-4, with 9 bases matching TRBD1. Germline CDR1 reads LNHDA; CDR2 reads SQIVND (reference sequence). The CDR3 has 14 residues. J was trimmed by 7 bases and V by 9 bases; bases with no gene match: 9. The CDR3 DNA sequence: TGTGCCAGGTCCGCGGACAGGGGTTCTGAAAAACTGTTTTTT. Amino acid sequence: CARSADRGSEKLFF. Combining the CDR3 with reference TRBV19 and TRBJ1-4 gives the whole variable domain DGGITQSPKYLFRKEGQNVTLSCEQNLNHDAMYWYRQDPGQGLRLIYYSQIVNDFQKGDIAEGYSVSREKKESFPLTVTSAQKNPTAFYLCARSADRGSEKLFFGSGTQLSVL.

V usage is TRBV5-8 and J usage is TRBJ1-4, with D maybe TRBD1 (5 bases). Germline CDR1 SGHTS, CDR2 YDEGEE. The V and J ends lost 0 bases and 7 bases respectively, with 10 bases between them. This CDR3 region has 14 residues. CDR3 DNA: TGTGCCAGCAGCTTGGGGAGCGGGGCTGAAAAACTGTTTTTT. Encoded protein: CASSLGSGAEKLFF. Complete variable domain (other parts from reference TRBV5-8 and TRBJ1-4): EAGVTQSPTHLIKTRGQQATLRCSPISGHTSVYWYQQALGLGLQFLLWYDEGEERNRGNFPPRFSGRQFPNYSSELNVNALELEDSALYLCASSLGSGAEKLFFGSGTQLSVL.

The J gene is TRBJ2-7, the V gene TRBV13, with no clear D. The CDR3 extends over 12 amino acids. Per germline, CDR1 PRHDT and CDR2 FYEKMQ (reference sequence). The germline V and J ends were trimmed by 2 bases and 1 base, with 3 bases remaining between them. CDR3 nucleotides: TGTGCCAGCAGCTTACTGTCCTACGAGCAGTACTTC. This gives the protein CASSLLSYEQYF.